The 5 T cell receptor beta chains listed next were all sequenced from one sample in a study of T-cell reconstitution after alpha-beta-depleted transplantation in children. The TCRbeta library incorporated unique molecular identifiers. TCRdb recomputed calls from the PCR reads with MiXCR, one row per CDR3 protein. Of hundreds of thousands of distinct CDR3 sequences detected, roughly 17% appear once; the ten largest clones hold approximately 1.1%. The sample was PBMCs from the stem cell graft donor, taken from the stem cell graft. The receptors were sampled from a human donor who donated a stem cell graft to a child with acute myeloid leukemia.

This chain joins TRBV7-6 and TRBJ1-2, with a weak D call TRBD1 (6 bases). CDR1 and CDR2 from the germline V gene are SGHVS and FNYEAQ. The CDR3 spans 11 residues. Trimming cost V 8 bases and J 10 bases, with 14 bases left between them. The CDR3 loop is CASGISGDYTF. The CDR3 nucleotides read TGTGCCAGCGGTATATCAGGGGACTACACCTTC. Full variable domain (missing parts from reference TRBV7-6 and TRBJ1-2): GAGVSQSPRYKVTKRGQDVALRCDPISGHVSLYWYRQALGQGPEFLTYFNYEAQQDKSGLPNDRFSAERPEGSISTLTIQRTEQRDSAMYRCASGISGDYTFGSGTRLTVV.

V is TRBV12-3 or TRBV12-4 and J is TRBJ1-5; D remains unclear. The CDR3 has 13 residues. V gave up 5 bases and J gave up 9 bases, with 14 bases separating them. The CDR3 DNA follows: TGTGCCAGCAGTACACAAGCCTCAGGGCCCCAGCATTTT. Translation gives CASSTQASGPQHF.

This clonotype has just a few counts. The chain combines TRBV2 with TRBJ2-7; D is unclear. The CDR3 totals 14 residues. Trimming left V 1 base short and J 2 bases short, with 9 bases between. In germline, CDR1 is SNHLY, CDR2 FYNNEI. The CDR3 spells CASSEDYPPYEQYF. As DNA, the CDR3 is TGTGCCAGCAGTGAAGACTATCCCCCCTACGAGCAGTACTTC.

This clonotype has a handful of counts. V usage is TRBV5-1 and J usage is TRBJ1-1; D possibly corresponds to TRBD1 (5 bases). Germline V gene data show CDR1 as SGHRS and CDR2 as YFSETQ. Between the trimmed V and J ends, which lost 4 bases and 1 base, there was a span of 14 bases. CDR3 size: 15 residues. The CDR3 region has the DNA TGCGCCAGCAGCGGATGGGTCGGGGGGAACACTGAAGCTTTCTTT. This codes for CASSGWVGGNTEAFF. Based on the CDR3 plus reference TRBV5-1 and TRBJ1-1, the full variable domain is KAGVTQTPRYLIKTRGQQVTLSCSPISGHRSVSWYQQTPGQGLQFLFEYFSETQRNKGNFPGRFSGRQFSNSRSEMNVSTLELGDSALYLCASSGWVGGNTEAFFGQGTRLTVV.

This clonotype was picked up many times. The CDR3 loop reads CSVGTFDEQFF. CDR3 DNA sequence: TGCAGCGTCGGGACATTCGATGAGCAGTTCTTC. The chain links TRBV29-1 to TRBJ2-1, with a weak D call TRBD1 (6 bases). Per germline, CDR1 SQVTM and CDR2 ANQGSEA. V lost 6 bases to trimming and J lost 8 bases, with 11 bases between them. The CDR3 runs to 11 residues.